These T cell receptor beta chains were read from a single sample in a study of cytomegalovirus exposure and HLA in healthy donors. Clones were read by immunoSEQ multiplex PCR, and TCRdb kept only the in-frame ones, dropping some. This sample has 82,000 or so clones, with 10% found just once. The sequenced sample consisted of PBMCs. Every receptor here comes from a man between 60 and 75 years old in good health and CMV-seropositive. Each CDR3 is given with its conserved first and last residue. A D gene is named only where the DNA matches it firmly. Size tells how often a clone was seen (once, few, many) or the class of an expanded clone, and some rows leave it out.

d_gene: TRBD1
abundance: few
v_gene: TRBV7-2
j_gene: TRBJ1-4
CDR3nt: TGTGCCAGCAGCCCAACAGGGGTTAGAGAAAAACTGTTTTTT
CDR3aa: CASSPTGVREKLFF

d_gene: TRBD2
abundance: .
v_gene: TRBV5-1
j_gene: TRBJ2-5
CDR3nt: TGCGCCAGCAGCTCAGGACTAGAGGAGGGGGAGACCCAGTACTTC
CDR3aa: CASSSGLEEGETQYF

d_gene: .
abundance: few
v_gene: TRBV28
j_gene: TRBJ2-7
CDR3nt: TGTGCCAGCAGTTTAGGCAGCTCCTACGAGCAGTACTTC
CDR3aa: CASSLGSSYEQYF

d_gene: TRBD1
abundance: few
v_gene: TRBV28
j_gene: TRBJ2-7
CDR3nt: TGTGCCAGCAGTTCGGACAGGGGGGATGCAAGGTCCTACGAGCAGTACTTC
CDR3aa: CASSSDRGDARSYEQYF

d_gene: .
abundance: .
v_gene: TRBV6-5
j_gene: TRBJ2-6
CDR3nt: TGTGCCAGCAGTTACTCTGGCCAAACTGGGGCCAACGTCCTGACTTTC
CDR3aa: CASSYSGQTGANVLTF

d_gene: TRBD2
abundance: few
v_gene: TRBV10-3
j_gene: TRBJ2-5
CDR3nt: TGTGCCATCACCGGGGGAGCGGGAGGCCGAGAGACCCAGTACTTC
CDR3aa: CAITGGAGGRETQYF

d_gene: TRBD2
abundance: few
v_gene: TRBV10-3
j_gene: TRBJ2-1
CDR3nt: TGTGCCATCGGCCGGACTAGCGACTACAATGAGCAGTTCTTC
CDR3aa: CAIGRTSDYNEQFF

d_gene: .
abundance: .
v_gene: TRBV6-1
j_gene: TRBJ1-5
CDR3nt: TGTGCCAGCAGGGACCCGACAGGCCGCAATCAGCCCCAGCATTTT
CDR3aa: CASRDPTGRNQPQHF

d_gene: TRBD1
abundance: .
v_gene: TRBV5-1
j_gene: TRBJ2-1
CDR3nt: TGCGCCAGCAGCTTGGTGGTCGGGACAGGGAGCAATGAGCAGTTCTTC
CDR3aa: CASSLVVGTGSNEQFF

d_gene: TRBD1
abundance: .
v_gene: TRBV28
j_gene: TRBJ2-2
CDR3nt: TGTGCCAGCAGTCCACAGGGGTGGGGCACCGGGGAGCTGTTTTTT
CDR3aa: CASSPQGWGTGELFF

d_gene: TRBD1
abundance: few
v_gene: TRBV27
j_gene: TRBJ1-2
CDR3nt: TGTGCCAGCAGACCTGGCGGACAGGGTAGGCATGGCTACACCTTC
CDR3aa: CASRPGGQGRHGYTF

d_gene: .
abundance: .
v_gene: TRBV5-4
j_gene: TRBJ1-2
CDR3nt: TGTGCCAGCAGCTTGGAACGGGGGGATTATGGCTACACCTTC
CDR3aa: CASSLERGDYGYTF

d_gene: .
abundance: few
v_gene: TRBV19
j_gene: TRBJ2-2
CDR3nt: TGTGCCAGTAGTATAGTCGAGGGAGTAGGAACCGGGGAGCTGTTTTTT
CDR3aa: CASSIVEGVGTGELFF

d_gene: .
abundance: many
v_gene: TRBV4-1
j_gene: TRBJ2-3
CDR3nt: TGCGCCAGCAGCCGGTCTAGCCCTACAGATACGCAGTATTTT
CDR3aa: CASSRSSPTDTQYF

d_gene: .
abundance: .
v_gene: TRBV11-1
j_gene: TRBJ2-5
CDR3nt: TGTGCCAGCAGCTTACGCCGGGATAATCCCGAAGAGACCCAGTACTTC
CDR3aa: CASSLRRDNPEETQYF

d_gene: .
abundance: few
v_gene: TRBV6-1
j_gene: TRBJ1-2
CDR3nt: TGTGCCAGCAGTGAACGGGGTGACTATGGCTACACCTTC
CDR3aa: CASSERGDYGYTF

d_gene: TRBD1
abundance: few
v_gene: TRBV9
j_gene: TRBJ1-2
CDR3nt: TGTGCCAGCAGCCCCCAGGGGGGATCGGCAGGCTACACCTTC
CDR3aa: CASSPQGGSAGYTF

d_gene: TRBD2
abundance: few
v_gene: TRBV5-6
j_gene: TRBJ2-5
CDR3nt: TGTGCCAGCAGCATGGGACTAGCGGGAGGAGGTGAGACCCAGTACTTC
CDR3aa: CASSMGLAGGGETQYF

d_gene: .
abundance: few
v_gene: TRBV7-9
j_gene: TRBJ2-7
CDR3nt: TGTGCCAGCAGCCCAGGGGGGAGCTCCTACGAGCAGTACTTC
CDR3aa: CASSPGGSSYEQYF

d_gene: TRBD1
abundance: few
v_gene: TRBV5-1
j_gene: TRBJ1-4
CDR3nt: TGCGCCAGCAGCTTACTACAGGGGGAAAATGAAAAACTGTTTTTT
CDR3aa: CASSLLQGENEKLFF

d_gene: .
abundance: few
v_gene: TRBV6-1
j_gene: TRBJ1-2
CDR3nt: TGTGCCAGCAGTGATAACAGTTACTATGGCTACACCTTC
CDR3aa: CASSDNSYYGYTF

d_gene: TRBD1
abundance: .
v_gene: TRBV4-1
j_gene: TRBJ2-1
CDR3nt: TGCGCCAGCCGGAACGACGGGACGAGGGGGCACAATGAGCAGTTCTTC
CDR3aa: CASRNDGTRGHNEQFF

d_gene: TRBD2
abundance: few
v_gene: TRBV28
j_gene: TRBJ2-3
CDR3nt: TGTGCCAGCAGTACCCTAGCGGGAGTAGAAAATACGCAGTATTTT
CDR3aa: CASSTLAGVENTQYF

d_gene: .
abundance: few
v_gene: TRBV29-1
j_gene: TRBJ1-4
CDR3nt: TGCAGCGTTGATCCAGGGAACGAAAAACTGTTTTTT
CDR3aa: CSVDPGNEKLFF

d_gene: .
abundance: few
v_gene: TRBV18
j_gene: TRBJ2-1
CDR3nt: TGTGCCAGCTCACCGATGACGGGATCTTACAATGAGCAGTTCTTC
CDR3aa: CASSPMTGSYNEQFF

d_gene: .
abundance: few
v_gene: TRBV18
j_gene: TRBJ2-2
CDR3nt: TGTGCCAGCTCACCGGGGCAGGGGATTGAAACCGGGGAGCTGTTTTTT
CDR3aa: CASSPGQGIETGELFF

d_gene: TRBD1
abundance: few
v_gene: TRBV9
j_gene: TRBJ1-1
CDR3nt: TGTGCCAGCAGCGTAGCAGGGGGCCTGAACACTGAAGCTTTCTTT
CDR3aa: CASSVAGGLNTEAFF

d_gene: TRBD2
abundance: .
v_gene: TRBV5-4
j_gene: TRBJ2-3
CDR3nt: TGTGCCAGCAGAAAGCGGGACCACATAGGAGATACGCAGTATTTT
CDR3aa: CASRKRDHIGDTQYF

d_gene: TRBD1
abundance: .
v_gene: TRBV2
j_gene: TRBJ2-6
CDR3nt: TGTGCCAGCAGGCAAGGGGGCCACAGCGTCCTGACTTTC
CDR3aa: CASRQGGHSVLTF

d_gene: TRBD1
abundance: few
v_gene: TRBV5-1
j_gene: TRBJ2-5
CDR3nt: TGCGCCAGCAGCTTGGCCGGGACAGGGAGAGAGACCCAGTACTTC
CDR3aa: CASSLAGTGRETQYF

d_gene: TRBD2
abundance: few
v_gene: TRBV7-3
j_gene: TRBJ2-1
CDR3nt: TGTGCCAGCAGCCCGGGACTAGCGGGAGACGCTGAGCAGTTCTTC
CDR3aa: CASSPGLAGDAEQFF

d_gene: .
abundance: few
v_gene: TRBV19
j_gene: TRBJ2-2
CDR3nt: TGTGCCAGTAGACCCTGGGAGGCCACGAACACCGGGGAGCTGTTTTTT
CDR3aa: CASRPWEATNTGELFF

d_gene: TRBD2
abundance: few
v_gene: TRBV5-6
j_gene: TRBJ2-5
CDR3nt: TGTGCCAGCAGCTTCCAAGCGGGGACCCTCCAAGAGACCCAGTACTTC
CDR3aa: CASSFQAGTLQETQYF

d_gene: .
abundance: .
v_gene: TRBV30
j_gene: TRBJ1-1
CDR3nt: TGTGCCTGGAGTTCAGGGCGGTCTGAAGCTTTCTTT
CDR3aa: CAWSSGRSEAFF

d_gene: TRBD2
abundance: few
v_gene: TRBV5-8
j_gene: TRBJ2-3
CDR3nt: TGTGCCAGCAGCCTGACAGGACTAGCTGCAGATACGCAGTATTTT
CDR3aa: CASSLTGLAADTQYF

d_gene: .
abundance: few
v_gene: TRBV4-1
j_gene: TRBJ1-1
CDR3nt: TGCGCCAGCAGCCAGCGGACAGAACGAACTGAAGCTTTCTTT
CDR3aa: CASSQRTERTEAFF

d_gene: TRBD1
abundance: few
v_gene: TRBV19
j_gene: TRBJ1-2
CDR3nt: TGTGCCAGTAGCCTGACAGGGGGCGGCTATGGCTACACCTTC
CDR3aa: CASSLTGGGYGYTF

d_gene: TRBD2
abundance: .
v_gene: TRBV27
j_gene: TRBJ2-5
CDR3nt: TGTGCCAGCAGTTTAATAGCGGGAGAGGGGACCCAGTACTTC
CDR3aa: CASSLIAGEGTQYF

d_gene: .
abundance: few
v_gene: TRBV6-6
j_gene: TRBJ2-5
CDR3nt: TGTGCCAGCAGTTACTCGCAGGGGCGAGAGACCCAGTACTTC
CDR3aa: CASSYSQGRETQYF

d_gene: .
abundance: few
v_gene: TRBV28
j_gene: TRBJ2-4
CDR3nt: TGTGCCAGCAGTTATAACAGGGGGAGGGAAGCCAAAAACATTCAGTACTTC
CDR3aa: CASSYNRGREAKNIQYF

d_gene: TRBD1
abundance: .
v_gene: TRBV2
j_gene: TRBJ2-7
CDR3nt: TGTGCCAGAAGTGAATTTAGCACACACGGGACAGACTACGAGCAGTACTTC
CDR3aa: CARSEFSTHGTDYEQYF

d_gene: TRBD2
abundance: few
v_gene: TRBV28
j_gene: TRBJ2-5
CDR3nt: TGTGCCAGCAGTTCCGGAGCGGGAAGGGAGACCCAGTACTTC
CDR3aa: CASSSGAGRETQYF

d_gene: .
abundance: few
v_gene: TRBV9
j_gene: TRBJ1-4
CDR3nt: TGTGCCAGCAGCGTAGCCAGGGGACTTTTT
CDR3aa: CASSVARGLF

d_gene: TRBD2
abundance: .
v_gene: TRBV30
j_gene: TRBJ2-3
CDR3nt: TGTGCCTGGAGTGCGGGAGCGGGGGGTTCCTCTAGCACAGATACGCAGTATTTT
CDR3aa: CAWSAGAGGSSSTDTQYF

d_gene: .
abundance: .
v_gene: TRBV7-2
j_gene: TRBJ2-1
CDR3nt: TGTGCCAGCAGCTTAGCGAGCTACCCGGGCAATGAGCAGTTCTTC
CDR3aa: CASSLASYPGNEQFF

d_gene: TRBD1
abundance: .
v_gene: TRBV12-5
j_gene: TRBJ2-5
CDR3nt: TGTGCTAGTGGTTTGGGACAGGGCAGAGAGACCCAGTACTTC
CDR3aa: CASGLGQGRETQYF

d_gene: .
abundance: .
v_gene: TRBV7-5
j_gene: TRBJ2-7
CDR3nt: TGTGCCAGAAGCTTATTCAACAGGGGGACAACCTACGAGCAGTACTTC
CDR3aa: CARSLFNRGTTYEQYF

d_gene: .
abundance: once
v_gene: TRBV7-2
j_gene: TRBJ2-3
CDR3nt: TGTGCCGTCCAGGCGAGAGATACGCAGTATTTT
CDR3aa: CAVQARDTQYF

d_gene: .
abundance: few
v_gene: TRBV6-6
j_gene: TRBJ2-3
CDR3nt: TGTGCCAGCAGTTACCCCCGCTCCTCGGGCACAGATACGCAGTATTTT
CDR3aa: CASSYPRSSGTDTQYF

d_gene: TRBD1
abundance: few
v_gene: TRBV27
j_gene: TRBJ1-6
CDR3nt: TGTGCCAGCAGTTTATACAGGGGGCCGACCTATAATTCCCCCCTCCACTTT
CDR3aa: CASSLYRGPTYNSPLHF

d_gene: .
abundance: .
v_gene: TRBV19
j_gene: TRBJ1-1
CDR3nt: TGTGCCAGTAGTATGTCTCGGGAGCCCACTGAAGCTTTCTTT
CDR3aa: CASSMSREPTEAFF

d_gene: .
abundance: few
v_gene: TRBV30
j_gene: TRBJ2-3
CDR3nt: TGTGCCAGGAGGAGGACTAGCACAGATACGCAGTATTTT
CDR3aa: CARRRTSTDTQYF

d_gene: TRBD1
abundance: few
v_gene: TRBV10-3
j_gene: TRBJ1-5
CDR3nt: TGTGCCACTGACCGGGACAGGGTCAATCAGCCCCAGCATTTT
CDR3aa: CATDRDRVNQPQHF

d_gene: .
abundance: .
v_gene: TRBV21-1
j_gene: TRBJ1-3
CDR3nt: TGTGCCAGCAGCAAACCCGGTCGGGATGGAAACACCATATATTTT
CDR3aa: CASSKPGRDGNTIYF

d_gene: TRBD1
abundance: .
v_gene: TRBV5-8
j_gene: TRBJ1-5
CDR3nt: TGTGCCAGCAGCTTTTCGTTCTGGACAGGGGGCCTTCAGCCCCAGCATTTT
CDR3aa: CASSFSFWTGGLQPQHF

d_gene: .
abundance: .
v_gene: TRBV9
j_gene: TRBJ2-1
CDR3nt: TGTGCCAGCAGCCCTAGCTATGGGATCAATGAGCAGTTCTTC
CDR3aa: CASSPSYGINEQFF

d_gene: TRBD2
abundance: .
v_gene: TRBV7-6
j_gene: TRBJ2-1
CDR3nt: TGTGCCAGCAGCTTATTGGTACGGGAGGAAGCTGAGCAGTTCTTC
CDR3aa: CASSLLVREEAEQFF